Shown below are 11 T cell receptor beta chains from a single sample sequenced in a study of cytotoxic CD8 clonotypes in ibrutinib-treated CLL. Assay: immunoSEQ multiplex PCR; the TCRdb copy retains only in-frame clones and omits some. The data contain 130,000 to 150,000 clones, about 80% of them seen just once; the ten biggest clones take up about 13%. Sample: PBMCs, taken after 12 months of ibrutinib treatment. The source of these receptors is a human donor with chronic lymphocytic leukemia.

V is TRBV11-2 and J is TRBJ1-1; 7 bases agree with TRBD1. The CDR3 extends over 14 amino acids. The J segment lost 2 bases and the V segment lost 3 bases, leaving 3 bases of the junction unmatched. Germline V CDR1 and CDR2: SGHAT, FQNNGV. In DNA form, the CDR3 reads TGTGCCAGCAGCTTCAGGGACAGTAACACTGAAGCTTTCTTT. It codes for CASSFRDSNTEAFF.

This sequence joins TRBV2 and TRBJ1-5, with D uncertain. Trimming cost V 8 bases and J 2 bases, with 10 bases left between them. There are 13 residues in the CDR3. The germline CDR1 and CDR2 sequences are SNHLY and FYNNEI. This CDR3 is CASLGDGNQPQHF. CDR3 nucleotide sequence: TGTGCCAGCCTCGGAGATGGCAATCAGCCCCAGCATTTT.

The chain links TRBV19 to TRBJ1-5, with a weak D call TRBD1 (5 bases). Trimming removed 4 bases at V and 6 bases at J, with 13 bases between. The CDR3 has 14 residues. The V gene's germline CDR1 is LNHDA and CDR2 SQIVND (reference sequence). The CDR3 loop is CASSTPGSPQPQHF. The CDR3 nucleotides are TGTGCCAGTAGTACCCCAGGGTCCCCTCAGCCCCAGCATTTT.

J is TRBJ2-7 and V is TRBV18, with D perhaps matching TRBD2 (5 bases). Germline CDR1 and CDR2: KGHSH and LQKENI. This CDR3 contains 12 residues. V was cut by 2 bases and J by 6 bases, with 8 bases left in between. CDR3 nucleotides: TGTGCCAGCTCACCATCGGGATTCGAGCAGTACTTC. This sequence encodes CASSPSGFEQYF. The full variable domain, with the rest looked up from reference TRBV18 and TRBJ2-7, is NAGVMQNPRHLVRRRGQEARLRCSPMKGHSHVYWYRQLPEEGLKFMVYLQKENIIDESGMPKERFSAEFPKEGPSILRIQQVVRGDSAAYFCASSPSGFEQYFGPGTRLTVT.

The chain is built from TRBV7-3 and TRBJ2-7; the D call may be TRBD1 or TRBD2 (6 bases each). The V end was cut by 5 bases, the J end by 3 bases, with 17 bases between. The germline gives CDR1 SGHTA, CDR2 FQGTGA. The CDR3 sequence is 15 residues long. DNA of the CDR3: TGTGCCAGCAGCGCAGGGGACTCGCCCATCTACGAGCAGTACTTC. This sequence encodes CASSAGDSPIYEQYF.

Note on this clone: Other DNA sequences in the sample encode the same CDR3. The chain carries TRBV15 and TRBJ1-5; no firm D call. The V end was cut by 3 bases, the J end by 2 bases, with 2 bases between. Germline V gene sequence: CDR1 LNHNV, CDR2 YYDKDF (reference sequence). The CDR3 consists of 12 residues. The CDR3 DNA follows: TGTGCCACCAGCAGTCGCAATCAGCCCCAGCATTTT. Its protein is CATSSRNQPQHF. The entire variable domain, with the rest obtained from reference TRBV15 and TRBJ1-5, is as follows: DAMVIQNPRYQVTQFGKPVTLSCSQTLNHNVMYWYQQKSSQAPKLLFHYYDKDFNNEADTPDNFQSRRPNTSFCFLDIRSPGLGDTAMYLCATSSRNQPQHFGDGTRLSIL.

This sequence joins TRBV29-1 and TRBJ2-5; D is perhaps TRBD2 (5 bases). Germline values: CDR1 SQVTM, CDR2 ANQGSEA. The ends were cut back, 4 bases at V and 2 bases at J, with 11 bases in the middle. This CDR3 has 13 residues. This chain's CDR3 is CSVGMGAQETQYF. In DNA form, the CDR3 reads TGCAGCGTTGGTATGGGAGCACAAGAGACCCAGTACTTC. The variable domain in full, completed from reference TRBV29-1 and TRBJ2-5, reads SAVISQKPSRDICQRGTSLTIQCQVDSQVTMMFWYRQQPGQSLTLIATANQGSEATYESGFVIDKFPISRPNLTFSTLTVSNMSPEDSSIYLCSVGMGAQETQYFGPGTRLLVL.

This clone was observed a few times. CDR3 DNA sequence: TGTGCCAGCAGATCGGGGGTAATCGGCAATCAGCCCCAGCATTTT. It is translated as CASRSGVIGNQPQHF. The chain joins TRBV27 to TRBJ1-5, with D possibly being TRBD1 (5 bases). CDR3 length: 15 residues. The V end lost 6 bases, the J end lost 2 bases, and 14 bases lay between the germline ends. CDR1 is MNHEY, CDR2 SMNVEV, per germline (reference sequence).

The chain employs TRBV29-1 and TRBJ2-4; 8 nucleotides agree with TRBD2. The length of the CDR3 is 15 residues. Trimming at V came to 6 bases and at J to 0 bases, leaving 7 bases not matched to a gene. Germline values: CDR1 SQVTM, CDR2 ANQGSEA. The CDR3 is CSVISGALAKNIQYF. The CDR3, as DNA: TGCAGCGTCATTAGCGGGGCGCTAGCCAAAAACATTCAGTACTTC.

The V call is TRBV9, the J call TRBJ1-3; possibly TRBD1 for D (5 bases). The ends were cut back, 3 bases at V and 1 base at J, with 14 bases in the middle. Per the germline V gene, CDR1 is SGDLS and CDR2 is YYNGEE. This CDR3 is 16 amino acids long. This CDR3 reads CASSARDGSSGNTIYF. CDR3 DNA: TGTGCCAGCAGCGCAAGGGACGGATCTTCTGGAAACACCATATATTTT. The whole variable domain, filled in from reference TRBV9 and TRBJ1-3, reads DSGVTQTPKHLITATGQRVTLRCSPRSGDLSVYWYQQSLDQGLQFLIQYYNGEERAKGNILERFSAQQFPDLHSELNLSSLELGDSALYFCASSARDGSSGNTIYFGEGSWLTVV.

The CDR3 spells CASSQGRGYGYTF. CDR3 DNA sequence: TGTGCCAGCAGTCAGGGCCGGGGCTATGGCTACACCTTC. V and J are TRBV6-5 and TRBJ1-2; TRBD1 might be the D (5 bases). This CDR3 comprises 13 residues. With 5 bases removed from V and 4 bases from J, the gap between germline ends came to 11 bases. Germline lookup yields CDR1 MNHEY and CDR2 SVGAGI.